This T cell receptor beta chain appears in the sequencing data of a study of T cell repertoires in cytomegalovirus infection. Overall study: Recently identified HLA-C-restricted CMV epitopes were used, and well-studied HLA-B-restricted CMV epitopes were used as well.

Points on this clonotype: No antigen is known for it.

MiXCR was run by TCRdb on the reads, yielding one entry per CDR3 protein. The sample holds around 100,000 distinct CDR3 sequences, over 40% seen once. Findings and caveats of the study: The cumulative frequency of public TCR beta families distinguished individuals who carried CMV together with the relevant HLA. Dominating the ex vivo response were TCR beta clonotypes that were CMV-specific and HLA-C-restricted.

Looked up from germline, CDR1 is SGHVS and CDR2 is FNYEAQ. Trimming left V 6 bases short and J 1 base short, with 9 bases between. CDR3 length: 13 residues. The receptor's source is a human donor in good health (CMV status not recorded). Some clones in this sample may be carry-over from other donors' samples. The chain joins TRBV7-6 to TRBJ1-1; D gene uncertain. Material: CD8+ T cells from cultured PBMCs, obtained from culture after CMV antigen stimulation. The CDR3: CASRQGGNTEAFF. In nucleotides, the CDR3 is TGTGCCAGCAGACAAGGCGGGAACACTGAAGCTTTCTTT. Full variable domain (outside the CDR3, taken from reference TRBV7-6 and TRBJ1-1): GAGVSQSPRYKVTKRGQDVALRCDPISGHVSLYWYRQALGQGPEFLTYFNYEAQQDKSGLPNDRFSAERPEGSISTLTIQRTEQRDSAMYRCASRQGGNTEAFFGQGTRLTVV.